Given below is one T cell receptor (beta chain) in context. The data were taken from a study of control samples from healthy donors and cancer patients. TCRdb's copy holds only in-frame clones and misses some; the assay was immunoSEQ multiplex PCR. The data contain about 96,000 clones, 85% to 95% of them singletons. The junction had 4 bases not matched to a gene; V was cut back by 6 bases and J by 4 bases. This CDR3 is 13 amino acids long. CDR1 and CDR2 (germline): LNHDA, SQIVND (reference sequence). The TCR sequence derives from a man younger than 35 in good health. The sequencing sample was made of blood. This chain links TRBV19 with TRBJ1-2; 8 nucleotides agree with TRBD1. The CDR3 DNA sequence: TGTGCCAGTAGCAACGACAGGGGCTATGGCTACACCTTC. Translating gives CASSNDRGYGYTF.